Following are 16 T cell receptor beta chains from one sample sequenced in a study of CD8+ T cells in alopecia areata. Treatment denoted: oral pan-JAK inhibitor, 5-10 mg twice daily. Sequencing relied on a cDNA template that was reverse transcribed from extracted RNA. The method was immunoSEQ multiplex PCR; TCRdb's version includes in-frame clones alone and lacks a portion of them. The sample gives more than 200,000 clones, approximately 70% of which show up once; more than 1% is in the top ten. The sequencing here drew on CD4+ T cells sorted from blood, taken around week 42, from a patient treated with tofacitinib. The source is a human donor with alopecia areata.

The V gene is TRBV6-5, the J gene TRBJ2-7; 9 bases line up with TRBD1. Trimming took 4 bases from V and 2 from J; bases not matched to a gene: 9. CDR1 and CDR2 (germline): MNHEY, SVGAGI. The CDR3 is 16 residues long. CDR3 nucleotides: TGTGCCAGCAGTTCTCAACGGGACAGGGTAACCTACGAGCAGTACTTC. This codes for CASSSQRDRVTYEQYF.

This sequence joins TRBV29-1 and TRBJ2-7; 10 positions agree with TRBD1. The CDR3 sequence is 14 residues long. Per the germline V gene, CDR1 is SQVTM and CDR2 is ANQGSEA. V was pared by 4 bases and J by 5 bases, with 8 bases of the junction left unmatched. The CDR3 bases are TGCAGCGTTGCCTCGGCCGGGACAGGGGACGAGCAGTACTTC. Translated, it gives CSVASAGTGDEQYF.

The rearrangement links TRBV27 to TRBJ1-1, with D perhaps TRBD1 (5 bases). Germline V gene lookup returns CDR1 MNHEY and CDR2 SMNVEV (reference sequence). CDR3 size: 13 residues. The germline V and J ends were trimmed by 3 bases and 4 bases, with 9 bases remaining between them. CDR3 nucleotides: TGTGCCAGCAGTTTCCAGGGAGGCACTGAAGCTTTCTTT. Translated: CASSFQGGTEAFF.

This chain links TRBV7-2 with TRBJ2-5, with 7 bases lining up with TRBD2. CDR3 size: 14 residues. Trimming at V came to 3 bases and at J to 4 bases, leaving 5 bases not matched to a gene. The V gene's germline CDR1 is SGHTA and CDR2 FQGNSA. The CDR3 spells CASSLGGTLETQYF. CDR3 nucleotide sequence: TGTGCCAGCAGCTTGGGGGGGACCTTAGAGACCCAGTACTTC.

In its sample, this clone was seen once. The genes are TRBV7-2 and TRBJ2-5; possible D gene TRBD2, 6 bases. The germline V gene has CDR1 SGHTA and CDR2 FQGNSA. The CDR3 is 15 amino acids. V dropped 1 base and J dropped 4 bases, with 13 bases sitting between them. CDR3 sequence (DNA): TGTGCCAGCAGCTTAGTCAGACTAGGCGGAGAGACCCAGTACTTC. Translation: CASSLVRLGGETQYF.

The chain is built from TRBV6-5 and TRBJ2-5; D remains ambiguous. The better agreement between TRBJ2-7 and the DNA end casts doubt on the J call. The CDR3 is made up of 14 amino acids. Looked up from germline, CDR1 is MNHEY and CDR2 is SVGAGI. The CDR3 sequence: CASSVDGASYEQYF. In nucleotides, the CDR3 is TGTGCCAGCAGTGTCGACGGAGCCTCCTACGAGCAGTACTTC.

This chain connects TRBV18 to TRBJ1-4; D not certain. CDR3 size: 15 residues. Germline V gene lookup returns CDR1 KGHSH and CDR2 LQKENI. Trimming shortened V by 3 bases and J by 3 bases, and 11 bases separated the two germline ends. CDR3 bases: TGTGCCAGCTCACCTCTGAAGGTCCCTAATGAAAAACTGTTTTTT. It encodes CASSPLKVPNEKLFF.

This chain's CDR3 is CAISEERGHEQYF. In DNA form, the CDR3 reads TGTGCCATCAGTGAGGAAAGGGGACACGAGCAGTACTTC. This chain links TRBV10-3 with TRBJ2-7; D may match TRBD1 or TRBD2 (5 bases each). V gave up 2 bases and J gave up 5 bases, with 10 bases separating them. Germline assignment: CDR1 ENHRY and CDR2 SYGVKD. This CDR3 has 13 residues.

The V and J genes are TRBV5-6 and TRBJ1-1; 7 bases are shared with TRBD1. The CDR3 extends over 15 amino acids. In germline, CDR1 is SGHDT, CDR2 YYEEEE. The ends lost 0 bases at V and 6 bases at J; junction bases unmatched: 8. The CDR3, as DNA: TGTGCCAGCAGCTTGGGACCGACAGGGTTGCCTGAAGCTTTCTTT. This translates into CASSLGPTGLPEAFF.

The chain combines TRBV6-5 with TRBJ2-5, with 8 bases lining up with TRBD1. The V segment lost 5 bases and the J segment 5 bases; nucleotides outside the gene matches: 10. CDR3 length: 15 residues. Germline lookup yields CDR1 MNHEY and CDR2 SVGAGI. The DNA for the CDR3 is TGTGCCAGCAGTCGGACAGGGATGATCGGTGAGACCCAGTACTTC. Its translation is CASSRTGMIGETQYF.

The genes are TRBV27 and TRBJ2-1, with 8 bases that match TRBD2. Germline V gene data show CDR1 as MNHEY and CDR2 as SMNVEV (reference sequence). Trimming at V came to 5 bases and at J to 6 bases, leaving 9 bases not matched to a gene. The CDR3 length is 15 residues. CDR3 bases: TGTGCCAGCAGTCCTAGGGGACTAGACGGCAATGAGCAGTTCTTC. It yields the protein CASSPRGLDGNEQFF.

This clone was seen only a few times. This chain uses TRBV2 with TRBJ1-1, with 10 positions matching TRBD1. The CDR3 is 18 residues long. The germline CDR1 and CDR2 sequences are SNHLY and FYNNEI. V trimming: 3 bases; J trimming: 5 bases; junction bases outside the gene matches: 15. The DNA of the CDR3 is TGTGCCAGCAGTGAGTTACCGGGACAGGGGAAAGGAGGGACTGAAGCTTTCTTT. Protein sequence: CASSELPGQGKGGTEAFF. Variable domain in full (rest from reference TRBV2 and TRBJ1-1): EPEVTQTPSHQVTQMGQEVILRCVPISNHLYFYWYRQILGQKVEFLVSFYNNEISEKSEIFDDQFSVERPDGSNFTLKIRSTKLEDSAMYFCASSELPGQGKGGTEAFFGQGTRLTVV.

The CDR3 reads CSLKTGSHEQYF. In nucleotides, the CDR3 is TGCAGCTTGAAGACAGGGTCACACGAGCAGTACTTC. The genes are TRBV29-1 and TRBJ2-7, with 7 bases matching TRBD1. This CDR3 region has 12 residues. CDR1 is SQVTM, CDR2 ANQGSEA, per germline. V shed 8 bases and J 5 bases; nucleotides not matched to a gene: 9.

Concerning this clone itself: Within the sample, other DNA sequences also encode this same CDR3. This chain joins TRBV5-1 and TRBJ1-5; D gene ambiguous. The germline V and J ends were trimmed by 0 bases and 4 bases, with 5 bases remaining between them. This CDR3 contains 13 residues. CDR1 is SGHRS, CDR2 YFSETQ, per germline. The CDR3 here is CASSLGQNQPQHF. For the CDR3, the DNA is TGCGCCAGCAGCTTGGGCCAGAATCAGCCCCAGCATTTT.

The J gene is TRBJ1-1, the V gene TRBV18; D is ambiguous. Trimming cost V 1 base and J 4 bases, with 10 bases left between them. This CDR3 spans 14 amino acids. Germline lookup yields CDR1 KGHSH and CDR2 LQKENI. CDR3 sequence: CASSPLEGLTEAFF. CDR3 nucleotide sequence: TGTGCCAGCTCACCACTCGAGGGCCTCACTGAAGCTTTCTTT.

This clone was seen only a few times. The chain has TRBV2 and TRBJ2-7; no clear D. Per the germline V gene, CDR1 is SNHLY and CDR2 is FYNNEI. The V end lost 4 bases, the J end lost 0 bases, and 7 bases lay between the germline ends. This CDR3 comprises 13 residues. The CDR3 region has the DNA TGTGCCAGCAGTGCCCCGAGCTCCTACGAGCAGTACTTC. Translating it yields CASSAPSSYEQYF.